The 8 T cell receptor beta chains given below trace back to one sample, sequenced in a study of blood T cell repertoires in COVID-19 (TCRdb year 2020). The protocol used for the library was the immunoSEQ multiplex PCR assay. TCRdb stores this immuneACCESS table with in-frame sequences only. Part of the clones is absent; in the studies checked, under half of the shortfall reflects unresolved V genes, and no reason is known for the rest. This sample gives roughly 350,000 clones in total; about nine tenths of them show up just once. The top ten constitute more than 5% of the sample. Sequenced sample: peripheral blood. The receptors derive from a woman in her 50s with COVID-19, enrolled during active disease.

The CDR3 loop reads CASSGLAGVEETQYF. In DNA, the CDR3 is TGCGCCAGCAGTGGGCTAGCGGGAGTGGAAGAGACCCAGTACTTC. The rearrangement joins TRBV10-1 to TRBJ2-5, with 10 bases lining up with TRBD2. CDR3 length equals 15 residues. V lost 4 bases and J lost 3; bases outside the gene matches: 5. CDR1 WNHNN and CDR2 SYGVQD come from the germline V gene (reference sequence).

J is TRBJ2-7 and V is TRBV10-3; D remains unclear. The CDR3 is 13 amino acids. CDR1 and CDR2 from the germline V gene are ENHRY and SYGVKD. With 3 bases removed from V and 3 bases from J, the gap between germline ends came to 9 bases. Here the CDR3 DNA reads TGTGCCATCAGTGACTTTAGAGACTACGAGCAGTACTTC. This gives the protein CAISDFRDYEQYF.

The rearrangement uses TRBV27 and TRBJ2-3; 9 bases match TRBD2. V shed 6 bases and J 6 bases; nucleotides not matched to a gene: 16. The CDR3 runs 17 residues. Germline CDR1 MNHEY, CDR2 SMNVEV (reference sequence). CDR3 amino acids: CASRLVMGGRAPDTQYF. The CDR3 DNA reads TGTGCCAGCAGACTAGTGATGGGCGGGAGGGCCCCCGATACGCAGTATTTT.

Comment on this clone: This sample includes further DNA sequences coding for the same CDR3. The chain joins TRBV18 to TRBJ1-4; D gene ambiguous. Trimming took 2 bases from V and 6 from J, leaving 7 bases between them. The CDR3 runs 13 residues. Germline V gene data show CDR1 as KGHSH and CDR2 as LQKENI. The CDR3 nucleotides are TGTGCCAGCTCACCATCTAGAGATGAAAAACTGTTTTTT. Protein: CASSPSRDEKLFF.

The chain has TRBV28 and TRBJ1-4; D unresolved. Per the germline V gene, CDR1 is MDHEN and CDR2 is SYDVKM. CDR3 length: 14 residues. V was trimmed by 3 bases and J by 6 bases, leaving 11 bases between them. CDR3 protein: CASSFDYVDEKLFF. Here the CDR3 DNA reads TGTGCCAGCAGTTTCGACTACGTAGATGAAAAACTGTTTTTT.

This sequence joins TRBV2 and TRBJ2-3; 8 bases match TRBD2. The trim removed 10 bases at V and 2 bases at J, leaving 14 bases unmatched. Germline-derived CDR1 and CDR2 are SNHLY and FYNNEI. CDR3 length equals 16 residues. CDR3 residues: CATDPGAGVLTDTQYF. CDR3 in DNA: TGTGCCACAGATCCAGGAGCGGGAGTACTCACAGATACGCAGTATTTT.

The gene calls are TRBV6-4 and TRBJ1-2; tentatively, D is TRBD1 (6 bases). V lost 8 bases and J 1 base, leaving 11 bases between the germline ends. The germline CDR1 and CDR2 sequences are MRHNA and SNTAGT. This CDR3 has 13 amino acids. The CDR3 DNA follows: TGTGCCAGCTCTCAGGGGTTTAACTATGGCTACACCTTC. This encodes CASSQGFNYGYTF.

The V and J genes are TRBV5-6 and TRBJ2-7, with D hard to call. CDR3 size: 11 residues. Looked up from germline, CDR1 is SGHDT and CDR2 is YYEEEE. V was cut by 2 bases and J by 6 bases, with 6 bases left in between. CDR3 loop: CASSFSREQYF. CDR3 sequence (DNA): TGTGCCAGCAGCTTTAGTCGCGAGCAGTACTTC.